This entry lists 31 T cell receptor beta chains sequenced from one sample in a study of CD4 and CD8 cells across lung adenocarcinoma regions. TCRdb re-called the PCR reads with MiXCR, one entry per CDR3 protein. The sample yields thousands of distinct CDR3 sequences, about 61% seen once. Sequences were obtained from CD4+ T cells from the center of a lung tumor. Receptors originate from a male donor with lung adenocarcinoma. The CD4 and CD8 labels of this study may be unreliable.

The V gene is TRBV24-1, the J gene TRBJ1-2; TRBD1 might be the D (6 bases). The CDR3 runs to 12 residues. V was pared by 7 bases and J by 3 bases, with 8 bases between. Per the germline V gene, CDR1 is KGHDR and CDR2 is SFDVKD. The CDR3 coding sequence is TGTGCCACCAGGGACAGACACTATGGCTACACCTTC. It translates to CATRDRHYGYTF.

The rearrangement joins TRBV6-5 to TRBJ2-5; 7 bases align to TRBD2. The J call may be in error: the DNA end matches TRBJ2-1 better. The CDR3 has 14 amino acids. Germline V gene data show CDR1 as MNHEY and CDR2 as SVGAGI. The CDR3 sequence: CASSLAGTYNEQFF. DNA for the CDR3: TGTGCCAGCAGTTTAGCGGGTACTTACAATGAGCAGTTCTTC.

This chain joins TRBV6-1 and TRBJ1-1; the D is unclear. The germline CDR1 and CDR2 sequences are MNHNS and SASEGT. The CDR3 contains 14 residues. The germline V and J ends were trimmed by 1 base and 4 bases, with 10 bases remaining between them. In DNA, the CDR3 is TGTGCCAGCAGTGAAGAGGCGGGGTTCACTGAAGCTTTCTTT. Amino acid sequence: CASSEEAGFTEAFF.

V gene TRBV6-1 combines with J gene TRBJ2-3; TRBD1 is a possible D gene (6 bases). The V end was cut by 3 bases, the J end by 8 bases, with 18 bases between. Germline V gives CDR1 MNHNS, CDR2 SASEGT. The CDR3 extends over 15 amino acids. The CDR3 DNA reads as TGTGCCAGCAGTGAGAGTCGGCAGGGGATGAGTACGCAGTATTTT. It yields the protein CASSESRQGMSTQYF.

This chain links TRBV11-2 with TRBJ2-3, with D perhaps matching TRBD1 (6 bases). The germline V gene has CDR1 SGHAT and CDR2 FQNNGV. CDR3 size: 15 residues. Trimming shortened V by 3 bases and J by 0 bases, and 10 bases separated the two germline ends. The CDR3 sequence: CASSFGGGSTDTQYF. The DNA of the CDR3 is TGTGCCAGCAGCTTTGGGGGCGGGAGCACAGATACGCAGTATTTT.

The chain uses TRBV7-2 and TRBJ2-1; D gene unclear. Germline V gene sequence: CDR1 SGHTA, CDR2 FQGNSA. V lost 4 bases and J lost 5, with 9 bases in between. This CDR3 spans 13 amino acids. The DNA for the CDR3 is TGTGCCAGCAGCTCTGGTGGGGACAATGAGCAGTTCTTC. Translated, it gives CASSSGGDNEQFF.

A few counts support this clonotype. The chain employs TRBV6-1 and TRBJ1-5; D possibly corresponds to TRBD1 (6 bases). CDR3 length: 15 residues. Between the trimmed V and J ends, which lost 1 base and 7 bases, there was a span of 14 bases. Germline lookup yields CDR1 MNHNS and CDR2 SASEGT. The CDR3 DNA reads TGTGCCAGCAGTGAAGTTGGGGGGGCGAGGCAGCCCCAGCATTTT. This translates into CASSEVGGARQPQHF.

This clonotype was detected once. The genes are TRBV10-2 and TRBJ2-3; D is tentatively TRBD1 or TRBD2 (7 bases each). Gene TRBJ2-7 matches the end of the DNA better, so the J call may be wrong. The germline CDR1 and CDR2 sequences are WSHSY and SAAADI. CDR3 length equals 14 residues. The CDR3 protein is CGGRGGGAKNTQYF. As DNA, the CDR3 is TGCGGCGGCAGGGGGGGAGGCGCCAAAAACACGCAGTACTTC.

The chain carries TRBV6-1 and TRBJ2-4; TRBD2 aligns across 15 bases. Per germline, CDR1 MNHNS and CDR2 SASEGT. The CDR3 length is 17 residues. Losses at the gene ends were 8 bases for V and 13 bases for J; bases not matched to a gene: 18. The CDR3 protein is CASRRGLAGGFGNEQYF. The DNA of the CDR3 is TGTGCCAGCCGAAGGGGACTAGCGGGAGGTTTTGGCAATGAGCAGTACTTC.

This rearrangement joins TRBV6-1 to TRBJ2-1; D gene ambiguous. The germline CDR1 and CDR2 sequences are MNHNS and SASEGT. The CDR3 runs 12 residues. Trimming removed 2 bases at V and 4 bases at J, with 3 bases between. The CDR3, as DNA: TGTGCCAGCAGTGAACAGTACAATGAGCAGTTCTTC. It codes for CASSEQYNEQFF.

The chain couples TRBV12-3 or TRBV12-4 to TRBJ1-6; TRBD1 agrees at 9 bases. Unmatched junction bases numbered 8, after V lost 2 bases and J lost 9 bases. CDR3 length: 16 residues. CDR3: CASSLRAGTGSSPLHF. DNA for the CDR3: TGTGCCAGCAGTTTAAGAGCCGGGACAGGGTCTTCACCCCTCCACTTT.

This clonotype was found a few times. J is TRBJ2-1 and V is TRBV4-1; no clear D gene. This CDR3 comprises 17 residues. Germline V CDR1 and CDR2: MGHRA, YSYEKL. Trimming pared 1 base from V and 0 bases from J, leaving 13 bases between. The CDR3 coding sequence is TGCGCCAGCAGCCAAGGCCCCACCCAGAGCTCCTACAATGAGCAGTTCTTC. It encodes CASSQGPTQSSYNEQFF.

This clonotype was detected once. The chain has TRBV7-2 and TRBJ2-4; 7 bases fit TRBD2. Near its end, the DNA agrees better with TRBJ2-7, so the J call may be wrong. The CDR3 covers 21 residues. Germline CDR1 reads SGHTA; CDR2 reads FQGNSA. The DNA for the CDR3 is TGTGCCAGCAGCTTAGGGGCGATAGAGGGGTTTCGGGCGGGAGTTTCCCACGAGCAGTACTTC. Protein: CASSLGAIEGFRAGVSHEQYF.

J is TRBJ2-3 and V is TRBV10-2, with a weak D call TRBD2 (5 bases). The J call may be in error: the DNA end matches TRBJ2-5 better. Germline CDR1 WSHSY, CDR2 SAAADI. The CDR3 extends over 14 amino acids. The CDR3 reads CAGSGGGSTETQYF. DNA of the CDR3: TGCGCGGGCAGCGGTGGAGGCAGCACAGAGACCCAGTACTTC.

The J gene is TRBJ1-2, the V gene TRBV7-2; D is unresolved. Per the germline V gene, CDR1 is SGHTA and CDR2 is FQGNSA. V lost 0 bases and J 1 base, leaving 6 bases between the germline ends. The CDR3 runs to 14 residues. The CDR3 nucleotides are TGTGCCAGCAGCTTAGCCACAGTTAACTATGGCTACACCTTC. This gives the protein CASSLATVNYGYTF.

The chain links TRBV7-8 to TRBJ2-5; tentatively, D is TRBD1 (6 bases). The DNA end lines up better with TRBJ2-7; the J call may be wrong. This CDR3 region has 16 residues. Germline lookup yields CDR1 SGHVS and CDR2 FQNEAQ. Written as DNA, the CDR3 is TGTGCCAGCAGCTTTGGAACAGGGTCAATCAACTACGAGCAGTACTTC. Amino acids: CASSFGTGSINYEQYF.

This clonotype was found a few times. The V gene is TRBV7-2, the J gene TRBJ1-1; D not resolved. This CDR3 has 14 residues. V lost 5 bases to trimming and J lost 5 bases, with 15 bases between them. Germline CDR1 SGHTA, CDR2 FQGNSA. Written as DNA, the CDR3 is TGTGCCAGCAGCACCACGGGAGTCTTGACTGAAGCTTTCTTT. As protein: CASSTTGVLTEAFF.

The chain is built from TRBV20-1 and TRBJ2-3; 8 bases agree with TRBD2. Per germline, CDR1 DFQATT and CDR2 SNEGSKA (reference sequence). Losses at the gene ends were 2 bases for V and 4 bases for J; bases not matched to a gene: 8. The CDR3 spans 15 residues. CDR3 in DNA: TGCAGTGCTAGATCCCCGGGAGGGCCTGCAGATACGCAGTATTTT. It is translated as CSARSPGGPADTQYF.

The V call is TRBV6-1, the J call TRBJ1-5; D may be TRBD1 (6 bases). Per germline, CDR1 MNHNS and CDR2 SASEGT. Trimming removed 6 bases from V and 11 bases from J, with 23 bases in between. The CDR3 runs 15 residues. The CDR3 sequence: CASSLPDQGTKAQHF. The CDR3 bases are TGTGCCAGCAGCCTTCCGGACCAGGGGACAAAAGCCCAGCATTTT.

Notes on this clonotype: The junction departs from germline at one end; a sequencing error may be responsible. The rearrangement uses TRBV25-1 and TRBJ2-4; weak D call: TRBD1 (6 bases). The CDR3 is 16 residues long. CDR1 is MGHDK, CDR2 SYGVNS, per germline. CDR3 sequence: CASRAAGVWPRNTQYF. In nucleotides, the CDR3 is TGTGCCAGCCGCGCGGCAGGGGTGTGGCCTAGAAATACTCAGTACTTT.

This sequence joins TRBV12-3 or TRBV12-4 and TRBJ2-2, with D uncertain. CDR3 length: 14 amino acids. The V and J ends lost 3 bases and 1 base respectively, with 6 bases between them. The CDR3 DNA follows: TGTGCCAGCAGTTTTAGCCAGAACACCGGGGAGCTGTTTTTT. Protein sequence: CASSFSQNTGELFF.

The chain uses TRBV12-5 and TRBJ2-1; 7 bases are a match to TRBD1. The J call is uncertain, as TRBJ2-7 better fits the DNA end. Germline V CDR1 and CDR2: LGHNT, FRNRAP. This CDR3 spans 15 amino acids. The CDR3 reads CASALGTVGSYEQYF. In DNA, the CDR3 is TGTGCTAGTGCCCTAGGGACAGTAGGATCCTACGAGCAGTACTTC.

The rearrangement links TRBV6-1 to TRBJ1-2, with 7 bases identical to TRBD1. The CDR3 has 15 amino acids. Germline CDR1 and CDR2: MNHNS and SASEGT. Trimming cost V 2 bases and J 2 bases; bases outside gene matches: 5. The DNA for the CDR3 is TGTGCCAGCAGTGAATATAAACAGGGGAACTATGGCTACACCTTC. It is translated as CASSEYKQGNYGYTF.

This chain uses TRBV10-1 with TRBJ2-3; 7 bases line up with TRBD2. The CDR3 is made up of 15 amino acids. Germline V gene lookup returns CDR1 WNHNN and CDR2 SYGVQD (reference sequence). Trimming took 3 bases from V and 7 from J; bases not matched to a gene: 10. CDR3 in amino acids: CASSDVSGNWNTQYF. Written as DNA, the CDR3 is TGCGCCAGCAGTGATGTCAGCGGGAATTGGAATACGCAGTATTTT.

Notes on this clonotype: Just one base apart from a much larger clone, this may be a read error. In nucleotides, the CDR3 is TGTGCCAGCAGTTATGTAGGAGACAATGAGCAGTTCTTC. This translates into CASSYVGDNEQFF. The chain couples TRBV6-5 to TRBJ2-3, with D unresolved. The DNA end is more similar to TRBJ2-1, so the J call may be wrong. Germline CDR1 MNHEY, CDR2 SVGAGI. The CDR3 covers 13 residues.

With regard to this clonotype: The conserved closing phenylalanine or tryptophan is absent in this CDR3, likely reflecting a read error. It is unclear where the CDR3 begins or ends on the DNA, so no DNA is shown, and the CDR3 is as TCRdb lists it. The chain joins TRBV22-1 to TRBJ1-1. TRBV22-1 is an annotated pseudogene. The CDR3 is 8 amino acids in total, end residues counted. This chain's CDR3 is CPGIGRHT.

The gene calls are TRBV20-1 and TRBJ2-5, with D unclear. Germline CDR1 is DFQATT and CDR2 is SNEGSKA (reference sequence). The CDR3 has 13 amino acids. The V gene lost 3 bases and the J gene lost 4 bases, with 12 bases spanning the gap. CDR3 protein: CSASFGVGETQYF. The CDR3 nucleotides are TGCAGTGCTAGCTTTGGGGTCGGAGAGACCCAGTACTTC.

The chain has TRBV27 and TRBJ2-1, with TRBD1 as a possible D gene (7 bases). Germline CDR1 and CDR2: MNHEY and SMNVEV (reference sequence). V lost 5 bases and J lost 5, with 22 bases in between. This CDR3 spans 17 amino acids. CDR3 in DNA: TGTGCCAGCAGTGAAACAGGGGCCAAGGGGAGGAACAATGAGCAGTTCTTC. Its translation: CASSETGAKGRNNEQFF.

V and J are TRBV6-1 and TRBJ2-2; D is unresolved. This CDR3 contains 13 residues. The germline V gene encodes CDR1 MNHNS and CDR2 SASEGT. Trimming took off 7 bases at V and 1 base at J, with 7 bases between the two ends. CDR3 in DNA: TGTGCCAGCATCCCCCAGAACACCGGGGAGCTGTTTTTT. Translation: CASIPQNTGELFF.

About this clonotype: An end of the junction does not agree with germline; a read error may underlie this. The chain couples TRBV7-7 to TRBJ2-3; possible D gene TRBD1, 6 bases. CDR1 is SSHAT, CDR2 FNYEAQ, per germline (reference sequence). The CDR3 covers 13 residues. The CDR3 DNA follows: TGTGCTAGCAGCCCCGGACAGCTGTCAACGCAGTATTTT. Encoded protein: CASSPGQLSTQYF. Supplemented by reference TRBV7-7 and TRBJ2-3, the full variable domain reads GAGVSQSPRYKVTKRGQDVTLRCDPISSHATLYWYQQALGQGPEFLTYFNYEAQPDKSGLPSDRFSAERPEGSISTLTIQRTEQRDSAMYRCASSPGQLSTQYFGPGTRLTVL.

Regarding this clonotype: The junction and the germline gene differ at one end; a read error may be behind it. The chain joins TRBV6-5 to TRBJ2-5, with D perhaps TRBD2 (5 bases). The CDR3 is 18 residues long. The germline V gene has CDR1 MNHEY and CDR2 SVGAGI. The CDR3 DNA is TGTGCCAGCAGTCACCAATCGGGGTATTCGAAGGCGGCAGAGACGCAGTACTTC. Amino acid sequence: CASSHQSGYSKAAETQYF.